Each of the 15 T cell receptor beta chains below was sequenced from the same sample in a study of human T cells and chemical hapten exposure. TCRdb analysed the RACE reads with MiXCR anew, one entry per CDR3 protein. The table lists 150,000 to 200,000 distinct CDR3 sequences, roughly 15% of them singletons. Indicated time point: patch test 1, 2 weeks after DPC sensitization. This sample's treatment: therapeutic diphenylcyclopropenone sensitization with weekly scalp DPC. The sequencing used whole blood, collected in connection with sensitization to the hapten diphenylcyclopropenone (DPC). The origin of the receptors is a woman aged 25 to 39 with alopecia areata. Some clones in this sample may be carry-over from other donors' samples.

V and J are TRBV5-1 and TRBJ1-1; 9 positions match TRBD1. V was pared by 3 bases and J by 4 bases, with 7 bases of the junction left unmatched. CDR1 and CDR2 (germline): SGHRS, YFSETQ. The CDR3 has 15 residues. The CDR3 sequence: CASSSAMTGGTEAFF. CDR3 nucleotide sequence: TGCGCCAGCAGCTCGGCGATGACAGGGGGCACTGAAGCTTTCTTT.

Ten or more counts support this clonotype. The chain joins TRBV30 to TRBJ1-2; D is unclear. The CDR3 runs to 14 residues. Trimming removed 4 bases at V and 5 bases at J, with 17 bases between. CDR1 is GTSNPN, CDR2 SVGIG, per germline (reference sequence). Here the CDR3 reads CAWTPGLGWYGYTF. In DNA form, the CDR3 reads TGTGCCTGGACTCCAGGCCTGGGCTGGTATGGCTACACCTTC.

The CDR3 protein is CASSFGQGEAFF. CDR3 nucleotides: TGTGCCAGCAGCTTCGGACAGGGTGAAGCTTTCTTT. The V call is TRBV7-2, the J call TRBJ1-1; TRBD1 matches 8 bases. The germline V gene has CDR1 SGHTA and CDR2 FQGNSA. The length of the CDR3 is 12 residues. The trim removed 3 bases at V and 7 bases at J, leaving 1 base unmatched.

The chain is built from TRBV28 and TRBJ1-6; D is uncertain. CDR1 is MDHEN, CDR2 SYDVKM, per germline. Trimming took off 2 bases at V and 10 bases at J, with 3 bases between the two ends. The CDR3 covers 11 residues. CDR3 nucleotide sequence: TGTGCCAGCAGTTTAGGATCACCCCTCCACTTT. This encodes CASSLGSPLHF.

The V and J genes are TRBV7-9 and TRBJ1-1; D is perhaps TRBD1 (5 bases). Trimming shortened V by 7 bases and J by 5 bases, and 11 bases separated the two germline ends. This CDR3 is 12 amino acids long. The germline CDR1 and CDR2 sequences are SEHNR and FQNEAQ (reference sequence). The CDR3 DNA is TGTGCCAGCACCATAGGGGCGACTGAAGCTTTCTTT. Encoded protein: CASTIGATEAFF.

CDR3 coding DNA: TGTGCCAGCAGCTTGGTGGTGACTAGCGGCTCCTACGAGCAGTACTTC. Its protein product is CASSLVVTSGSYEQYF. The chain recombines TRBV5-6 with TRBJ2-7; 9 nucleotides match TRBD2. The CDR3 has 16 residues. Germline V gene data show CDR1 as SGHDT and CDR2 as YYEEEE. With V trimmed by 0 bases and J by 0 bases, 4 bases remained unmatched.

There are many counts of this clonotype. This sequence joins TRBV18 and TRBJ2-1; 10 bases are a match to TRBD2. The CDR3 has 16 amino acids. The V and J ends lost 1 base and 5 bases, in that order; junction bases with no gene match: 5. Per germline, CDR1 KGHSH and CDR2 LQKENI. The CDR3 DNA sequence: TGTGCCAGCTCACCACTACTAGCGGGGACCGACAATGAGCAGTTCTTC. Translation: CASSPLLAGTDNEQFF.

In this sample, this clonotype turned up a few times. The genes are TRBV14 and TRBJ1-6, with D perhaps matching TRBD1 (5 bases). This CDR3 region has 16 residues. Trimming left V 4 bases short and J 0 bases short, with 10 bases between. Germline CDR1 and CDR2: SGHDN and FVKESK. CDR3 DNA sequence: TGTGCCAGCAGCCCGGGACCGAGCTCCTATAATTCACCCCTCCACTTT. It encodes CASSPGPSSYNSPLHF. Together with reference TRBV14 and TRBJ1-6, the CDR3 gives the full variable domain: EAGVTQFPSHSVIEKGQTVTLRCDPISGHDNLYWYRRVMGKEIKFLLHFVKESKQDESGMPNNRFLAERTGGTYSTLKVQPAELEDSGVYFCASSPGPSSYNSPLHFGNGTRLTVT.

This clonotype showed up just a few times. The CDR3 loop reads CASSQGLAGVETQYF. The CDR3 coding sequence is TGTGCCAGCAGCCAGGGACTAGCGGGGGTTGAGACCCAGTACTTC. The rearrangement uses TRBV7-2 and TRBJ2-5, with 14 nucleotides matching TRBD2. The CDR3 totals 15 residues. Germline V gene lookup returns CDR1 SGHTA and CDR2 FQGNSA. Trimming cost V 5 bases and J 5 bases; bases outside gene matches: 4.

The genes are TRBV28 and TRBJ2-5, with D unresolved. CDR3 size: 11 residues. With 3 bases removed from V and 5 bases from J, the gap between germline ends came to 4 bases. The germline V gene has CDR1 MDHEN and CDR2 SYDVKM. DNA for the CDR3: TGTGCCAGCAGTTTCGCGGAGACCCAGTACTTC. Its translation: CASSFAETQYF.

This clonotype was seen more than once but under ten times. The chain is built from TRBV29-1 and TRBJ2-7, with 7 bases lining up with TRBD1. CDR1 and CDR2 (germline): SQVTM, ANQGSEA. The CDR3 is made up of 14 amino acids. Germline trimming cut 0 bases from V and 6 bases from J; bases unmatched to any gene: 8. The CDR3 spells CSVEEQGPIGEQYF. In DNA form, the CDR3 reads TGCAGCGTTGAAGAACAGGGGCCCATTGGCGAGCAGTACTTC.

This clonotype was seen repeatedly, ten times or more. This chain connects TRBV11-2 to TRBJ2-2, with D unresolved. Germline loops: CDR1 SGHAT, CDR2 FQNNGV. The CDR3 loop spans 14 amino acids. Trimming took 7 bases from V and 3 from J, leaving 12 bases between them. DNA for the CDR3: TGTGCCAGCAAAGGCTTCAGTGACACCGGGGAGCTGTTTTTT. It encodes CASKGFSDTGELFF.

This clonotype has ten or more counts. J is TRBJ2-7 and V is TRBV20-1; D possibly corresponds to TRBD1 (6 bases). Germline values: CDR1 DFQATT, CDR2 SNEGSKA (reference sequence). The CDR3 covers 13 residues. V was shortened by 5 bases and J by 6 bases, with 17 bases between the two germline ends. The CDR3 DNA follows: TGCAGTGCTTTTGCGAGCACAGGGACCGAGCAGTACTTC. Protein: CSAFASTGTEQYF.

This clonotype was detected ten times or more. The V call is TRBV4-1, the J call TRBJ2-1; D unclear. The V and J ends lost 1 base and 15 bases respectively, with 16 bases between them. Germline values: CDR1 MGHRA, CDR2 YSYEKL. The CDR3 length is 13 residues. CDR3 region: CASSQAIQSVPFF. The CDR3 coding sequence is TGCGCCAGCAGCCAAGCTATCCAATCGGTCCCGTTCTTC.

The rearrangement links TRBV5-4 to TRBJ1-1; a possible D gene is TRBD1 (5 bases). Germline CDR1 and CDR2: SGHNT and YYREEE (reference sequence). The CDR3 has 14 residues. The V and J ends lost 1 base and 2 bases respectively, with 9 bases between them. The DNA for the CDR3 is TGTGCCAGCAGCTTGCAAGGGGTTAACACTGAAGCTTTCTTT. Amino acids: CASSLQGVNTEAFF.